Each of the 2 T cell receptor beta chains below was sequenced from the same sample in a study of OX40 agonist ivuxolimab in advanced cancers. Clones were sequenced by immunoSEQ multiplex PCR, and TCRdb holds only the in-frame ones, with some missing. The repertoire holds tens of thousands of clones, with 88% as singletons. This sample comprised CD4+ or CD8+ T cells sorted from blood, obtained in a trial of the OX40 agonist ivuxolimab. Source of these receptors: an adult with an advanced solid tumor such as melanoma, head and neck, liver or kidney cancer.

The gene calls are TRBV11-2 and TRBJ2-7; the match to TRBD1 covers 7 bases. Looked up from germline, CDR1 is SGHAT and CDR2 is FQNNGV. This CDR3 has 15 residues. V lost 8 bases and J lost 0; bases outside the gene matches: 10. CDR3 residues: CASAIQTGSSYEQYF. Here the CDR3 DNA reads TGTGCCAGCGCCATCCAGACAGGGAGCTCCTACGAGCAGTACTTC.

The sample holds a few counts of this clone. CDR3 nucleotides: TGCAGTGCTAGGGGTAGCAGCTACACCTTC. Protein sequence: CSARGSSYTF. This chain uses TRBV20-1 with TRBJ1-2; no clear D gene. Germline V CDR1 and CDR2: DFQATT, SNEGSKA (reference sequence). CDR3 size: 10 residues. The germline V and J ends were trimmed by 3 bases and 9 bases, with 8 bases remaining between them.